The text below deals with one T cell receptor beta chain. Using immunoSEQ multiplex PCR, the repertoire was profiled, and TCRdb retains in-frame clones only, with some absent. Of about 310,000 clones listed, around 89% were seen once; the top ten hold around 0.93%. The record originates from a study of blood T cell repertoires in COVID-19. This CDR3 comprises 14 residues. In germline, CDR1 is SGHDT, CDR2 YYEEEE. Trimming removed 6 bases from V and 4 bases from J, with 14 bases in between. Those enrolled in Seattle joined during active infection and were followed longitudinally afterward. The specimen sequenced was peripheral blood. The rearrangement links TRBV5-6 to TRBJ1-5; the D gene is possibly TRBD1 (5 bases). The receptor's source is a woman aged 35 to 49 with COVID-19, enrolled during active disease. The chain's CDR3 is CASTLRGENQPQHF. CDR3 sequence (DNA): TGTGCCAGCACCCTAAGGGGCGAGAATCAGCCCCAGCATTTT.